The 5 T cell receptor beta chains in this list originate from one sample, sequenced in a study of cytomegalovirus exposure and HLA in healthy donors. In the PCR, 60 Vbeta and 13 Jbeta primers were used. Some clones are missing from TCRdb's copy, which holds only in-frame ones; the method was immunoSEQ multiplex PCR. This repertoire shows about 150,000 clones, about 73% found once; its top ten account for 2.1%. Sample: PBMCs. Receptor source: a woman aged 55-75 years in good health and CMV-seropositive.

The V and J genes are TRBV28 and TRBJ1-1, with D tentatively TRBD1 (6 bases). The germline gives CDR1 MDHEN, CDR2 SYDVKM. Trimming removed 4 bases at V and 5 bases at J, with 14 bases between. CDR3 size: 14 residues. This CDR3 reads CASSSGRGNTEAFF. The CDR3 DNA is TGTGCCAGCAGTTCTGGCAGGGGAAATACTGAAGCTTTCTTT.

This clone was seen a handful of times. The gene calls are TRBV19 and TRBJ1-5, with TRBD1 matching 7 bases. CDR3 length: 15 amino acids. Per germline, CDR1 LNHDA and CDR2 SQIVND (reference sequence). The V and J ends lost 1 base and 6 bases, in that order; junction bases with no gene match: 6. The CDR3 nucleotides are TGTGCCAGTAGTATAGCGGGGACAGTTTTTCAGCCCCAGCATTTT. It codes for CASSIAGTVFQPQHF.

This clone was counted between two and nine times. This rearrangement joins TRBV5-1 to TRBJ2-1; 9 positions agree with TRBD2. Per the germline V gene, CDR1 is SGHRS and CDR2 is YFSETQ. Trimming removed 4 bases from V and 7 bases from J; junction bases left unmatched: 12. The CDR3 contains 16 residues. In DNA, the CDR3 is TGCGCCAGCAGCGTTAGCGGGAGAGCCCCGGGGAATGAGCAGTTCTTC. Residues: CASSVSGRAPGNEQFF.

The CDR3 DNA follows: TGTGCCAGCAGCGTACGACAGGGCGTCCCAGATACGCAGTATTTT. As protein: CASSVRQGVPDTQYF. The chain joins TRBV7-9 to TRBJ2-3; 7 bases are shared with TRBD1. Germline CDR1 is SEHNR and CDR2 is FQNEAQ (reference sequence). V shed 5 bases and J 4 bases; nucleotides not matched to a gene: 9. This CDR3 has 15 residues.

The rearrangement joins TRBV29-1 to TRBJ1-2; D unclear. With 4 bases removed from V and 4 bases from J, the gap between germline ends came to 16 bases. CDR1 is SQVTM, CDR2 ANQGSEA, per germline. This CDR3 comprises 14 residues. The CDR3 region is CSVVYVGDGYGYTF. CDR3 nucleotides: TGCAGCGTTGTGTATGTAGGAGACGGCTATGGCTACACCTTC. The full variable domain, completed using reference TRBV29-1 and TRBJ1-2, is SAVISQKPSRDICQRGTSLTIQCQVDSQVTMMFWYRQQPGQSLTLIATANQGSEATYESGFVIDKFPISRPNLTFSTLTVSNMSPEDSSIYLCSVVYVGDGYGYTFGSGTRLTVV.